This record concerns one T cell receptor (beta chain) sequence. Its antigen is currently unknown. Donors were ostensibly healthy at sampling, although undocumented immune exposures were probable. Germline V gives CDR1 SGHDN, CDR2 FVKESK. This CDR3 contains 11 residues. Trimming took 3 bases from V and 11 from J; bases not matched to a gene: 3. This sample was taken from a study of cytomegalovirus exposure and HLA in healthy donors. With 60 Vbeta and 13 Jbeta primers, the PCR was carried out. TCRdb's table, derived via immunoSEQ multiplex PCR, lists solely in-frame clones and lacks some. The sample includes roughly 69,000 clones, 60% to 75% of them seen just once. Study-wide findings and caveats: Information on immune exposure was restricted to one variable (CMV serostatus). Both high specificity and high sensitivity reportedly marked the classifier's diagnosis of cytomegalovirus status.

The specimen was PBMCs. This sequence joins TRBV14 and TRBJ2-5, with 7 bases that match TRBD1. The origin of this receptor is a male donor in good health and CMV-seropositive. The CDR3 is CASSQGTVQYF. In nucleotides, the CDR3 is TGTGCCAGCAGCCAGGGGACAGTTCAGTACTTC.